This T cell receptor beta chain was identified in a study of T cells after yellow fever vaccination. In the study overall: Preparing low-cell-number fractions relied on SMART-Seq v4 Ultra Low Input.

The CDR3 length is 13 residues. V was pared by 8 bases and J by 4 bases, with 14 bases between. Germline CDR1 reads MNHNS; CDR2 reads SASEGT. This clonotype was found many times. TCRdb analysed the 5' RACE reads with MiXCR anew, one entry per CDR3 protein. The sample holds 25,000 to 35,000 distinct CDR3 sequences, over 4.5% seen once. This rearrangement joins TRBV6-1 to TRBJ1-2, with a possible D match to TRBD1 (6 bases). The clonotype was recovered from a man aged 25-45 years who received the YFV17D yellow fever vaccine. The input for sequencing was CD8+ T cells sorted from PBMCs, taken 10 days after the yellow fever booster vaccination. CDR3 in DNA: TGTGCCAGCGGACCCGGACAGACCTATGGCTACACCTTC. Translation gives CASGPGQTYGYTF.